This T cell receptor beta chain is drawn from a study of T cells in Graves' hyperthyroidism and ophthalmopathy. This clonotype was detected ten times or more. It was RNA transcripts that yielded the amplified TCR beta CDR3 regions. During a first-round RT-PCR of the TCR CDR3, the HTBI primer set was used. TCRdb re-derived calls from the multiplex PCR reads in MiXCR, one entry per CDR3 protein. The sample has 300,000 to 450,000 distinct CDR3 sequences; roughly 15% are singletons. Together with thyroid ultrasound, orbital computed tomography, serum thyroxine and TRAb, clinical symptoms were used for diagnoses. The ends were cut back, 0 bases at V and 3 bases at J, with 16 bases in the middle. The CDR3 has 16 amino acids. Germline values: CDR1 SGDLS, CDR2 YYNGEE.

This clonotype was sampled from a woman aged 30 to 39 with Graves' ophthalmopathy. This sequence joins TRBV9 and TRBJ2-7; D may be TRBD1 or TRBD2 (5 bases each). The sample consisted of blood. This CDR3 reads CASSVGLGDSFYEQYF. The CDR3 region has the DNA TGTGCCAGCAGCGTAGGGTTGGGAGACAGTTTCTACGAGCAGTACTTC.